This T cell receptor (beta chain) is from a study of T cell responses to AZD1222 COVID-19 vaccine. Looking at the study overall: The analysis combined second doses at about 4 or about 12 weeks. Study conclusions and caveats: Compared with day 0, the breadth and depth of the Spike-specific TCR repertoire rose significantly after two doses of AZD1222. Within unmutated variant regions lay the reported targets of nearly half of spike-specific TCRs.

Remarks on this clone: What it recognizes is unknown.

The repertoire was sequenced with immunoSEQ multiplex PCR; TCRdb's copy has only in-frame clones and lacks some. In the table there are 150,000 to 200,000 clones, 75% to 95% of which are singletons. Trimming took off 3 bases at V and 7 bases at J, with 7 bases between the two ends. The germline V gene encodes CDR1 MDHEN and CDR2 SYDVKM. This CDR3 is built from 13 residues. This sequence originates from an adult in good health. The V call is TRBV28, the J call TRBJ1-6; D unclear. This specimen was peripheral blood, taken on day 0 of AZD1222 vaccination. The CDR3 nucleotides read TGTGCCAGCAGTTTTCCCCAAAATTCACCCCTCCACTTT. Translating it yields CASSFPQNSPLHF.